The rows below give T cell receptor beta chains drawn from one sample of a study of regulatory T cells in long-lasting Graves disease. TCRdb re-analysed the multiplex PCR reads in MiXCR, keeping a single row per CDR3 protein. The sample records some 460,000 distinct CDR3 sequences, roughly 15% being singletons. The same specimen was also included in a second study, on T cells in Graves' hyperthyroidism and ophthalmopathy.

The sequenced sample was peripheral blood mononuclear cells (PBMCs), obtained at new diagnosis, from a patient treated with antithyroid drugs. The receptors were sampled from a man aged 40-50 years with Graves disease. The CDR3 runs from the conserved cysteine through the conserved F or W. Fields, in order: CDR3 DNA, CDR3 protein, J gene, D gene, clone size, V gene. The D gene is left open where the match is weak. Clone size is not always given. Where it is, it says once, few, many or a class for expanded clones.

cdr3_nt: TGTGCCAGCAGTGACTGGACAGCCACCGGGGAGCTGTTTTTT
cdr3_aa: CASSDWTATGELFF
j_call: TRBJ2-2
d_call: NA
clone_size: NA
v_call: TRBV6-4

cdr3_nt: TGTGCCAGCAGCCTAATACCGGGACTAGCAATCGAGCAGTACTTC
cdr3_aa: CASSLIPGLAIEQYF
j_call: TRBJ2-7
d_call: TRBD2
clone_size: NA
v_call: TRBV7-2

cdr3_nt: TGTGCCAGCAGCCTGAGGAGTAGCTCCTACGAGCAGTACTTC
cdr3_aa: CASSLRSSSYEQYF
j_call: TRBJ2-7
d_call: NA
clone_size: many
v_call: TRBV5-4

cdr3_nt: TGTGCCAGCAGTACTAGGATCACAGATACGCAGTATTTT
cdr3_aa: CASSTRITDTQYF
j_call: TRBJ2-3
d_call: NA
clone_size: many
v_call: TRBV2

cdr3_nt: TGCGCCAGCAGATCACTAGCGGGAGGCACGAACACCGGGGAGCTGTTTTTT
cdr3_aa: CASRSLAGGTNTGELFF
j_call: TRBJ2-2
d_call: TRBD2
clone_size: NA
v_call: TRBV4-1

cdr3_nt: TGTGCCAGCAGCTCCCGACAGGGGCGGGTTGAAAAACTGTTTTTT
cdr3_aa: CASSSRQGRVEKLFF
j_call: TRBJ1-4
d_call: TRBD1
clone_size: many
v_call: TRBV11-2

cdr3_nt: TGCGCCAGCAGCCAAGATAGAGGGATGGCCACTGAAGCTTTCTTT
cdr3_aa: CASSQDRGMATEAFF
j_call: TRBJ1-1
d_call: NA
clone_size: many
v_call: TRBV11-2

cdr3_nt: TGTGCCAGCAGTCCTCCCACAGGCACTGAAGCTTTCTTT
cdr3_aa: CASSPPTGTEAFF
j_call: TRBJ1-1
d_call: NA
clone_size: NA
v_call: TRBV28

cdr3_nt: TGTGCCAGCAGTCACCAGACAGGGAACTATGGCTACACCTTC
cdr3_aa: CASSHQTGNYGYTF
j_call: TRBJ1-2
d_call: TRBD1
clone_size: few
v_call: TRBV6-1

cdr3_nt: TGTGCCAGCAGCTCAACAGGGGGCGAGCAGTACTTC
cdr3_aa: CASSSTGGEQYF
j_call: TRBJ2-7
d_call: TRBD1
clone_size: many
v_call: TRBV5-1

cdr3_nt: TGTGCCAGCAGCAAAACCAGCCGCGGCGAGCAGTACTTC
cdr3_aa: CASSKTSRGEQYF
j_call: TRBJ2-7
d_call: NA
clone_size: many
v_call: TRBV12-3/TRBV12-4

cdr3_nt: TGTGCCAGCAGTTTTGGGGTCCCTGAAGCTTTCTTT
cdr3_aa: CASSFGVPEAFF
j_call: TRBJ1-1
d_call: NA
clone_size: few
v_call: TRBV7-9

cdr3_nt: TGTGCCAGCAGCCCCTCACACCAGGGAGAGACCCAGTACTTC
cdr3_aa: CASSPSHQGETQYF
j_call: TRBJ2-5
d_call: NA
clone_size: many
v_call: TRBV5-1

cdr3_nt: TGTGCCAGCAGCACAGGGGGACAGGGGGTCGGGGAGCTGTTTTTT
cdr3_aa: CASSTGGQGVGELFF
j_call: TRBJ2-2
d_call: TRBD1
clone_size: few
v_call: TRBV7-9

cdr3_nt: TGTGCCAGCAGCGTAGGCGATCGGCCCCAGCATTTT
cdr3_aa: CASSVGDRPQHF
j_call: TRBJ1-5
d_call: NA
clone_size: many
v_call: TRBV9

cdr3_nt: TGTGCCAGCAGTCCGACTAGCGGGAGAATGAATACGCAGTATTTT
cdr3_aa: CASSPTSGRMNTQYF
j_call: TRBJ2-3
d_call: TRBD2
clone_size: many
v_call: TRBV27

cdr3_nt: TGTGCCAGCAGCGCCCGGGACAGGGGACTTCAAGAGACCCAGTACTTC
cdr3_aa: CASSARDRGLQETQYF
j_call: TRBJ2-5
d_call: TRBD1
clone_size: many
v_call: TRBV7-9

cdr3_nt: TGTGCCAGCAGCCAGGACAGGGGGTTTAAGCAGTTCTTC
cdr3_aa: CASSQDRGFKQFF
j_call: TRBJ2-1
d_call: TRBD1
clone_size: NA
v_call: TRBV14

cdr3_nt: TGTGCCAGCAGCTCCCCCCGGGGGCAGATAGCCTACGAGCAGTACTTC
cdr3_aa: CASSSPRGQIAYEQYF
j_call: TRBJ2-7
d_call: NA
clone_size: many
v_call: TRBV7-9

cdr3_nt: TGTGCCAGCAGTTTGGAGCGGGGCTACGAGCAGTACTTC
cdr3_aa: CASSLERGYEQYF
j_call: TRBJ2-7
d_call: TRBD2
clone_size: many
v_call: TRBV28

cdr3_nt: TGTGCCAGCAGTGGGACACTCTCTTATCAGCCCCAGCATTTT
cdr3_aa: CASSGTLSYQPQHF
j_call: TRBJ1-5
d_call: NA
clone_size: many
v_call: TRBV12-3/TRBV12-4

cdr3_nt: TGTGCCAGCAGTTTAGGGACAGGGGGCGCTGGGGCCAACGTCCTGACTTTC
cdr3_aa: CASSLGTGGAGANVLTF
j_call: TRBJ2-6
d_call: TRBD1
clone_size: NA
v_call: TRBV27

cdr3_nt: TGTGCCAGTAATACAGACAGGGGAGGTAACGAGCAGTACTTC
cdr3_aa: CASNTDRGGNEQYF
j_call: TRBJ2-7
d_call: TRBD1
clone_size: NA
v_call: TRBV2

cdr3_nt: TGTGCCAGCAGCTTGGACGGTGGCAGGCAGCCCCAGCATTTT
cdr3_aa: CASSLDGGRQPQHF
j_call: TRBJ1-5
d_call: NA
clone_size: few
v_call: TRBV5-4

cdr3_nt: TGTGCCGACGGACAGGGGGTAGCCGGGGAGCTGTTTTTT
cdr3_aa: CADGQGVAGELFF
j_call: TRBJ2-2
d_call: TRBD1
clone_size: few
v_call: TRBV7-8

cdr3_nt: TGCAGCGTTGGTGGTCCGCCGGGAGATACGCAGTATTTT
cdr3_aa: CSVGGPPGDTQYF
j_call: TRBJ2-3
d_call: NA
clone_size: NA
v_call: TRBV29-1

cdr3_nt: TGCGCCAGCAGCTTTACAGGGGGCCCTCCTTTTTGGGAGCAGTACTTC
cdr3_aa: CASSFTGGPPFWEQYF
j_call: TRBJ2-7
d_call: TRBD1
clone_size: few
v_call: TRBV5-1

cdr3_nt: TGTGCCAGCAGCTCGGGACTAGCGAGCACAGATACGCAGTATTTT
cdr3_aa: CASSSGLASTDTQYF
j_call: TRBJ2-3
d_call: TRBD2
clone_size: many
v_call: TRBV7-9

cdr3_nt: TGTGCCAGCAGTCCTATGGGACAGAGTCGGAGGGAGCTGTTTTTT
cdr3_aa: CASSPMGQSRRELFF
j_call: TRBJ2-2
d_call: TRBD1
clone_size: NA
v_call: TRBV12-3/TRBV12-4

cdr3_nt: TGTGCCAGCAGTTTAATGCAGGGGGCTTCGAACACCGGGGAGCTGTTTTTT
cdr3_aa: CASSLMQGASNTGELFF
j_call: TRBJ2-2
d_call: TRBD1
clone_size: many
v_call: TRBV28

cdr3_nt: TGTGCCAGCAGCGTAGTCGGGGGGCTACTCTACGAGCAGTACTTC
cdr3_aa: CASSVVGGLLYEQYF
j_call: TRBJ2-7
d_call: NA
clone_size: few
v_call: TRBV9

cdr3_nt: TGTGCCAGCAGCTTAATCCTAGCGGGAGGATACAATGAGCAGTTCTTC
cdr3_aa: CASSLILAGGYNEQFF
j_call: TRBJ2-1
d_call: TRBD2
clone_size: many
v_call: TRBV11-3

cdr3_nt: TGCGCCAGCAGCAATCCGGGACAGGGGGATTACGAGCAGTACTTC
cdr3_aa: CASSNPGQGDYEQYF
j_call: TRBJ2-7
d_call: TRBD1
clone_size: NA
v_call: TRBV4-1

cdr3_nt: TGTGCCAGCAGTGAGGGGACCCGACCCTACGAGCAGTACTTC
cdr3_aa: CASSEGTRPYEQYF
j_call: TRBJ2-7
d_call: NA
clone_size: few
v_call: TRBV2

cdr3_nt: TGTGCCAGCAGCCAGGACTACCTTTACGAGCAGTACTTC
cdr3_aa: CASSQDYLYEQYF
j_call: TRBJ2-7
d_call: NA
clone_size: few
v_call: TRBV14

cdr3_nt: TGTGCCAGCTCACAAGGACAGGTGAACTCTGGAAACACCATATATTTT
cdr3_aa: CASSQGQVNSGNTIYF
j_call: TRBJ1-3
d_call: TRBD1
clone_size: few
v_call: TRBV18

cdr3_nt: TGCGCCAGCAGCCCTCCCGGGACTAGCGGGAGGCCGGGGACCTACGAGCAGTACTTC
cdr3_aa: CASSPPGTSGRPGTYEQYF
j_call: TRBJ2-7
d_call: TRBD2
clone_size: many
v_call: TRBV5-1

cdr3_nt: TGTGCCAGCAGGCAGGGGGCGACTAACAATTCACCCCTCCACTTT
cdr3_aa: CASRQGATNNSPLHF
j_call: TRBJ1-6
d_call: TRBD1
clone_size: NA
v_call: TRBV6-2/TRBV6-3

cdr3_nt: TGTGCCAGCAGCTCCCCGGACAGGGGTGAAGCTTTCTTT
cdr3_aa: CASSSPDRGEAFF
j_call: TRBJ1-1
d_call: TRBD1
clone_size: NA
v_call: TRBV7-3

cdr3_nt: TGTGCTAGTGGACCGGGACAGGCCTACGAGCAGTACTTC
cdr3_aa: CASGPGQAYEQYF
j_call: TRBJ2-7
d_call: TRBD1
clone_size: many
v_call: TRBV12-5

cdr3_nt: TGTGCCAGCAGCTTAAGTGATGAGCAGTTCTTC
cdr3_aa: CASSLSDEQFF
j_call: TRBJ2-1
d_call: NA
clone_size: many
v_call: TRBV7-9